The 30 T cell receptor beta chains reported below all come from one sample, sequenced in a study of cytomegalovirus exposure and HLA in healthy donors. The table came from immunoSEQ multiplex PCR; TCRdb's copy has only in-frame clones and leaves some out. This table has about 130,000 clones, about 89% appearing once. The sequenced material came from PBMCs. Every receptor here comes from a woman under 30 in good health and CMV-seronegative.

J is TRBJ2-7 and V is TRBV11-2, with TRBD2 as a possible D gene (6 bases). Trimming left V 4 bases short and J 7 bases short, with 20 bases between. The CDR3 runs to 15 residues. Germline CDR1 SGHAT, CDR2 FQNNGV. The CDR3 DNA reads TGTGCCAGCAGCTGGGGGGTCCCCTGGGGTAGTGAGCAGTACTTC. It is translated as CASSWGVPWGSEQYF.

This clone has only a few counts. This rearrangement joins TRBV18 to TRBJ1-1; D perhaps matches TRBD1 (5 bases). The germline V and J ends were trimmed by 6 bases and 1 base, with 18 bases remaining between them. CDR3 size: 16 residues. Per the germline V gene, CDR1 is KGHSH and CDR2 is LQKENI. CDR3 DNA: TGTGCCAGCTCCCCCGGGGGAACGGGGCCGAACACTGAAGCTTTCTTT. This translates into CASSPGGTGPNTEAFF.

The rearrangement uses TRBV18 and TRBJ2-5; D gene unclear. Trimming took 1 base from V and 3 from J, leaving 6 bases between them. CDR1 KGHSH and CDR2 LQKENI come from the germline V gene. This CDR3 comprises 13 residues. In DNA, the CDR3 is TGTGCCAGCTCACCACGCCGGGAAGAGACCCAGTACTTC. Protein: CASSPRREETQYF.

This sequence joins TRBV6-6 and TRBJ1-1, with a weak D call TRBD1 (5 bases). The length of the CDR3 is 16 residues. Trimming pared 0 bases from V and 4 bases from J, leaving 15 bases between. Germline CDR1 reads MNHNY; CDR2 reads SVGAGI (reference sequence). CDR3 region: CASSYSPGGVSTEAFF. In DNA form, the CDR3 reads TGTGCCAGCAGTTACTCGCCAGGAGGGGTATCCACTGAAGCTTTCTTT.

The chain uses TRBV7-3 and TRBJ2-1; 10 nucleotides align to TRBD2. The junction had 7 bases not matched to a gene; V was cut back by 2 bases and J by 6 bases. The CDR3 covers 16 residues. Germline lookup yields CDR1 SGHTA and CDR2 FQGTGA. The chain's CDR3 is CASSLEGLAAFNEQFF. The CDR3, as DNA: TGTGCCAGCAGCTTAGAAGGACTAGCGGCTTTCAATGAGCAGTTCTTC.

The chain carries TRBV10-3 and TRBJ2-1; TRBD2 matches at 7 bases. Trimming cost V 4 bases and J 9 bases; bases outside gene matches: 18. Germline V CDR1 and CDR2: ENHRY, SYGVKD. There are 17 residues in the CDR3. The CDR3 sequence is CAISVFVGGPLKGEQFF. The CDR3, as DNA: TGTGCCATCAGTGTTTTTGTGGGAGGGCCGCTCAAGGGTGAGCAGTTCTTC.

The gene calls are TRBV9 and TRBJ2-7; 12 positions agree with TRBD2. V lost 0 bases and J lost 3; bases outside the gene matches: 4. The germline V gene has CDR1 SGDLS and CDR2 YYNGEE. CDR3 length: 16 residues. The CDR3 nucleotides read TGTGCCAGCAGCGTAGGACTAGCGGGAGACGACTACGAGCAGTACTTC. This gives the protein CASSVGLAGDDYEQYF. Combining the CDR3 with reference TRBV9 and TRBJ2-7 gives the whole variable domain DSGVTQTPKHLITATGQRVTLRCSPRSGDLSVYWYQQSLDQGLQFLIQYYNGEERAKGNILERFSAQQFPDLHSELNLSSLELGDSALYFCASSVGLAGDDYEQYFGPGTRLTVT.

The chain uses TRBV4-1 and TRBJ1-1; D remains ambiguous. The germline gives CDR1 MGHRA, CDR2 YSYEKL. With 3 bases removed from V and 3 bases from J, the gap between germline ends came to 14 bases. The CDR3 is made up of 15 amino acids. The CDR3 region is CASSHRGEGDTEAFF. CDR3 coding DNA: TGCGCCAGCAGCCACCGGGGAGAGGGAGACACTGAAGCTTTCTTT.

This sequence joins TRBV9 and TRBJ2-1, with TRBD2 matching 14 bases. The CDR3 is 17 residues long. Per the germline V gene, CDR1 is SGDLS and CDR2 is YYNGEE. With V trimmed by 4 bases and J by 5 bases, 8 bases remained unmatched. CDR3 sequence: CASSPFRGLAGDNEQFF. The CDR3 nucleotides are TGTGCCAGCAGCCCATTCAGGGGACTAGCGGGAGACAATGAGCAGTTCTTC.

This CDR3 reads CASSLGRWDFLGYTF. CDR3 nucleotide sequence: TGTGCCAGCAGCCTGGGGCGTTGGGACTTCCTTGGCTACACCTTC. The chain couples TRBV28 to TRBJ1-2, with a weak D call TRBD1 (5 bases). This CDR3 is 15 amino acids long. Trimming cost V 6 bases and J 7 bases, with 21 bases left between them. Germline V gene sequence: CDR1 MDHEN, CDR2 SYDVKM.

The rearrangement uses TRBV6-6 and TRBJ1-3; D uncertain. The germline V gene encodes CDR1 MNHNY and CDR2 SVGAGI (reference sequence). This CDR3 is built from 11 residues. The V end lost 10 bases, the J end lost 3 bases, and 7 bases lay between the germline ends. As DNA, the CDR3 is TGTGCCATCGGGAGTGGAAACACCATATATTTT. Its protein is CAIGSGNTIYF.

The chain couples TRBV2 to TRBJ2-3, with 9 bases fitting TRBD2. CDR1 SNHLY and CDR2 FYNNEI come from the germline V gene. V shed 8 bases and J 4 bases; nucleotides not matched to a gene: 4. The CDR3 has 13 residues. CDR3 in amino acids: CASGRLAADTQYF. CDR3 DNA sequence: TGTGCCAGCGGGCGACTAGCGGCAGATACGCAGTATTTT.

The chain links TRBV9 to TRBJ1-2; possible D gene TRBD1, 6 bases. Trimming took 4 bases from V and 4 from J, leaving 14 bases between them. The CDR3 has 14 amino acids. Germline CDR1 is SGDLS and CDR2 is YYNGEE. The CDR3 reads CASSTWGPSYGYTF. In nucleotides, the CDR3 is TGTGCCAGCAGCACCTGGGGGCCTTCCTATGGCTACACCTTC.

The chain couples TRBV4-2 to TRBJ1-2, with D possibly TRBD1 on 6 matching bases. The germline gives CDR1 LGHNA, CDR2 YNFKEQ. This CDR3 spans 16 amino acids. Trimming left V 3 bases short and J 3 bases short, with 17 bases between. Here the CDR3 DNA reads TGTGCCAGCAGCCAGCTGGCAGGGGCGCGGGACTATGGCTACACCTTC. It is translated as CASSQLAGARDYGYTF.

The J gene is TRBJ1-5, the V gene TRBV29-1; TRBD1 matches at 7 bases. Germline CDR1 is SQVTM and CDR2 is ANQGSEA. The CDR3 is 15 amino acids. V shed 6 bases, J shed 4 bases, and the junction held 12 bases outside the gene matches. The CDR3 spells CSVVTQGVGNQPQHF. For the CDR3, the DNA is TGCAGCGTCGTTACCCAGGGGGTGGGGAATCAGCCCCAGCATTTT. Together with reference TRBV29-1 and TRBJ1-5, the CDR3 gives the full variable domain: SAVISQKPSRDICQRGTSLTIQCQVDSQVTMMFWYRQQPGQSLTLIATANQGSEATYESGFVIDKFPISRPNLTFSTLTVSNMSPEDSSIYLCSVVTQGVGNQPQHFGDGTRLSIL.

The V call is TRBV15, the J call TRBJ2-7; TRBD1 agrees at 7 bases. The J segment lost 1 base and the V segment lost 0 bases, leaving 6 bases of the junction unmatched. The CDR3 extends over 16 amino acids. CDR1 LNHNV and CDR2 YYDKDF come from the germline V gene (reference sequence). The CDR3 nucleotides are TGTGCCACCAGCAGAGATCCCCGGGACAGTTCCTACGAGCAGTACTTC. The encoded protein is CATSRDPRDSSYEQYF.

The CDR3 DNA is TGTGCCAGTAGTATAAACAGGGAAAGCGAGCAGTACTTC. Translating gives CASSINRESEQYF. The chain uses TRBV19 and TRBJ2-7; TRBD1 is a possible D gene (6 bases). The germline V gene encodes CDR1 LNHDA and CDR2 SQIVND (reference sequence). This CDR3 contains 13 residues. Trimming cost V 2 bases and J 6 bases, with 11 bases left between them.

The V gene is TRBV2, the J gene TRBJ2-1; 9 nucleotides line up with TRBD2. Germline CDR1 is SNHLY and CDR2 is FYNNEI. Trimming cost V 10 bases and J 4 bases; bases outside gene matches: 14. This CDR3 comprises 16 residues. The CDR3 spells CATTRGERGVYNEQFF. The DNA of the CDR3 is TGTGCCACTACGCGGGGGGAGCGGGGGGTATACAATGAGCAGTTCTTC.

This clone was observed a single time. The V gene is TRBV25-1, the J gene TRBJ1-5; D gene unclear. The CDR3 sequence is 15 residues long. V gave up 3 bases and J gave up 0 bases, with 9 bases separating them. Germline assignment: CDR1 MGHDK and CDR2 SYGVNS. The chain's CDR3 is CASSDPVYSNQPQHF. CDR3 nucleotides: TGTGCCAGCAGTGATCCAGTTTATAGCAATCAGCCCCAGCATTTT.

This CDR3 reads CASSQGPLPGTEAFF. In nucleotides, the CDR3 is TGCGCCAGCAGCCAAGGTCCGCTCCCGGGCACTGAAGCTTTCTTT. The J gene is TRBJ1-1, the V gene TRBV4-1; D is ambiguous. Per the germline V gene, CDR1 is MGHRA and CDR2 is YSYEKL. This CDR3 region has 15 residues. Between the trimmed V and J ends, which lost 1 base and 4 bases, there was a span of 13 bases.

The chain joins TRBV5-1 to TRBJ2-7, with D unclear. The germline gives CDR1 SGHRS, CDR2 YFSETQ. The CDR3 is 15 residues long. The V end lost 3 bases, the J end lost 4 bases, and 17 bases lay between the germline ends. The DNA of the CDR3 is TGCGCCAGCAGCTCGGATCCCAGGCCTGTATACGAGCAGTACTTC. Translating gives CASSSDPRPVYEQYF.

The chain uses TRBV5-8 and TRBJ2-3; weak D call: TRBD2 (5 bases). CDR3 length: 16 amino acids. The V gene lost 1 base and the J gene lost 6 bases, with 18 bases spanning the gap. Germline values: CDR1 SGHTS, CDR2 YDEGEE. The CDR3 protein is CASSLRTSRPQDTQYF. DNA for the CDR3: TGTGCCAGCAGCTTGAGGACTTCCCGTCCACAGGATACGCAGTATTTT.

The CDR3 DNA follows: TGCAGCGCCGCCGGGACAGGGGAATACGAGCAGTACTTC. Protein sequence: CSAAGTGEYEQYF. The chain carries TRBV29-1 and TRBJ2-7, with TRBD1 matching over 10 bases. The CDR3 sequence is 13 residues long. Looked up from germline, CDR1 is SQVTM and CDR2 is ANQGSEA. J was trimmed by 4 bases and V by 7 bases; bases with no gene match: 7.

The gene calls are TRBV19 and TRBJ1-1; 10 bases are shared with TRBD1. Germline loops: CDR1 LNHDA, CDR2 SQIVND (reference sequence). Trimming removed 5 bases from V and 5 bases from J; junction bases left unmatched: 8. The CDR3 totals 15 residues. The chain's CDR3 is CASSRQGAGLTEAFF. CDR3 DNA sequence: TGTGCCAGTAGTCGACAGGGGGCTGGTTTAACTGAAGCTTTCTTT.

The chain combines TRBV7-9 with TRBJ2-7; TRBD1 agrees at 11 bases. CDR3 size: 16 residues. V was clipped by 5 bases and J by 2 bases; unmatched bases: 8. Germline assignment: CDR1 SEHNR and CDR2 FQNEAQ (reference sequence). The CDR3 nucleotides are TGTGCCAGCAGCATGAGCCGGGACAGGGGGGCCTACGAGCAGTACTTC. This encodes CASSMSRDRGAYEQYF.

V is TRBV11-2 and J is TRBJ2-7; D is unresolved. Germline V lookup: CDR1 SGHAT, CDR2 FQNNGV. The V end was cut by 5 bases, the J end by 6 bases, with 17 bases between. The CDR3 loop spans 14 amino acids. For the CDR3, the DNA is TGTGCCAGCAGCCAAACCCACAAGTCTGCCGAGCAGTACTTC. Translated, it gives CASSQTHKSAEQYF.

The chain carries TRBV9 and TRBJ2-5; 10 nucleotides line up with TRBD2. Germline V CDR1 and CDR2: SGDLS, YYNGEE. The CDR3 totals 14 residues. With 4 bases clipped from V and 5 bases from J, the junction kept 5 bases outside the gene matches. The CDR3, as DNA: TGTGCCAGCAGCCCTGAAGCGGGAGGGGAGACCCAGTACTTC. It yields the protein CASSPEAGGETQYF.

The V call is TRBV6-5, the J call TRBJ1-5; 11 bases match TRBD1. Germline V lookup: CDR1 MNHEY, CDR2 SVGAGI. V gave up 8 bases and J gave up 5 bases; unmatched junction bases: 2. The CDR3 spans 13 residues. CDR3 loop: CASRTGGDQPQHF. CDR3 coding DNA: TGTGCCAGCCGGACAGGGGGCGATCAGCCCCAGCATTTT.

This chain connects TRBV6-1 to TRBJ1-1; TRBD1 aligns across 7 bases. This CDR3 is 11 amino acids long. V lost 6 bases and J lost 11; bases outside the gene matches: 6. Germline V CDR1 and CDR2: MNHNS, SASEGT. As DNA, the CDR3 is TGTGCCAGCAGCGCACAGGGGACGGCTTTCTTT. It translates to CASSAQGTAFF.

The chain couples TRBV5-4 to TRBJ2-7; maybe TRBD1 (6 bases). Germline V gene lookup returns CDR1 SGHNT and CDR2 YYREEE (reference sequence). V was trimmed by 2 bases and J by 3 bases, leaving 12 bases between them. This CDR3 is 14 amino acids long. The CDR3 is CASSFKSGDYEQYF. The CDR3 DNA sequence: TGTGCCAGCAGCTTCAAATCAGGGGACTACGAGCAGTACTTC.